Following are 29 T cell receptor beta chains from one sample sequenced in a study of PD-L1 blockade in urothelial cancer. Time point in this sample: peripheral blood 6 weeks after treatment start. Libraries were prepared by immunoSEQ multiplex PCR; TCRdb keeps only in-frame clonotypes and omits some of them. The sample has 100,000 to 150,000 clones; roughly 86% are singletons. Sequenced material: PBMCs, taken around atezolizumab (anti-PD-L1) treatment. These receptors were collected from a man in his fifties or sixties with urothelial cancer.

The rearrangement joins TRBV4-2 to TRBJ2-3, with D tentatively TRBD2 (6 bases). Germline lookup yields CDR1 LGHNA and CDR2 YNFKEQ. The CDR3 extends over 16 amino acids. V lost 0 bases to trimming and J lost 3 bases, with 13 bases between them. CDR3 amino acids: CASSQDVTGATDTQYF. CDR3 nucleotide sequence: TGTGCCAGCAGCCAAGACGTTACGGGAGCAACAGATACGCAGTATTTT.

The chain carries TRBV9 and TRBJ1-2; 7 bases fit TRBD1. After removal of 3 bases from V and 8 bases from J, the junction contained 10 bases not matched to a gene. Germline CDR1 SGDLS, CDR2 YYNGEE. The CDR3 consists of 14 residues. DNA of the CDR3: TGTGCCAGCAGCGAGGGGGCAGGGCGCGCGGGCTACACCTTC. Encoded protein: CASSEGAGRAGYTF.

The chain is built from TRBV11-2 and TRBJ2-7, with 12 bases identical to TRBD1. This CDR3 has 17 residues. The germline V gene encodes CDR1 SGHAT and CDR2 FQNNGV. V dropped 5 bases and J dropped 1; count of bases not matched to a gene: 9. Here the CDR3 reads CASSLGTGGYRSYEQYF. CDR3 DNA sequence: TGTGCCAGCAGCCTTGGGACAGGGGGCTATAGGTCCTACGAGCAGTACTTC. Looking up the rest from reference TRBV11-2 and TRBJ2-7 gives the full variable domain: EAGVAQSPRYKIIEKRQSVAFWCNPISGHATLYWYQQILGQGPKLLIQFQNNGVVDDSQLPKDRFSAERLKGVDSTLKIQPAKLEDSAVYLCASSLGTGGYRSYEQYFGPGTRLTVT.

A remark on this clone: Other DNA sequences in the sample encode the same CDR3. CDR3 sequence: CASSLAGGRAYNEQFF. The CDR3 nucleotides are TGCGCCAGCAGCTTGGCCGGCGGGAGAGCCTACAATGAGCAGTTCTTC. V is TRBV5-1 and J is TRBJ2-1; 7 nucleotides align to TRBD2. The germline gives CDR1 SGHRS, CDR2 YFSETQ. With V trimmed by 0 bases and J by 2 bases, 5 bases remained unmatched. The CDR3 is 16 residues long.

The chain carries TRBV15 and TRBJ1-1; D is ambiguous. Looked up from germline, CDR1 is LNHNV and CDR2 is YYDKDF (reference sequence). V lost 0 bases, J lost 6 bases, and 5 bases lay in between. CDR3 size: 12 residues. The CDR3 region has the DNA TGTGCCACCAGCAGAGATAGCGCTGAAGCTTTCTTT. This codes for CATSRDSAEAFF.

This rearrangement joins TRBV7-8 to TRBJ1-4, with 9 bases lining up with TRBD1. The CDR3 is 15 amino acids. V lost 2 bases and J lost 5; bases outside the gene matches: 3. Germline CDR1 and CDR2: SGHVS and FQNEAQ. CDR3 coding DNA: TGTGCCAGCAGCTTAAACAGGGGGCGAAATGAAAAACTGTTTTTT. It encodes CASSLNRGRNEKLFF. The full variable domain, in which reference TRBV7-8 and TRBJ1-4 provide the parts outside the CDR3, is GAGVSQSPRYKVAKRGQDVALRCDPISGHVSLFWYQQALGQGPEFLTYFQNEAQLDKSGLPSDRFFAERPEGSVSTLKIQRTQQEDSAVYLCASSLNRGRNEKLFFGSGTQLSVL.

The chain combines TRBV10-3 with TRBJ2-3, with 12 bases lining up with TRBD2. Germline loops: CDR1 ENHRY, CDR2 SYGVKD. The V segment lost 3 bases and the J segment 4 bases; nucleotides outside the gene matches: 5. The CDR3 spans 16 residues. CDR3 protein: CAISDGGLAGSDTQYF. The CDR3 bases are TGTGCCATCAGTGACGGGGGACTAGCGGGTTCAGATACGCAGTATTTT.

The rearrangement links TRBV5-1 to TRBJ2-7; 10 bases are a match to TRBD1. Germline trimming cut 4 bases from V and 4 bases from J; bases unmatched to any gene: 8. The CDR3 spans 15 residues. The germline CDR1 and CDR2 sequences are SGHRS and YFSETQ. CDR3 residues: CASSRGTGDGYEQYF. The CDR3 DNA reads TGCGCCAGCAGCCGGGGGACAGGGGATGGGTACGAGCAGTACTTC.

This chain uses TRBV11-3 with TRBJ2-1, with D possibly TRBD2 on 6 matching bases. The CDR3 has 16 amino acids. Trimming took off 0 bases at V and 0 bases at J, with 9 bases between the two ends. Germline CDR1 and CDR2: SGHNT and YENEEA. CDR3 region: CASSLDGGNSYNEQFF. In nucleotides, the CDR3 is TGTGCCAGCAGCTTAGATGGGGGGAACTCCTACAATGAGCAGTTCTTC.

CDR3 residues: CATSPPRRDLQYF. CDR3 coding DNA: TGTGCCACCAGTCCACCCAGGCGGGACCTACAGTACTTC. The rearrangement joins TRBV15 to TRBJ2-4, with D perhaps TRBD2 (6 bases). Germline assignment: CDR1 LNHNV and CDR2 YYDKDF (reference sequence). V lost 6 bases and J 13 bases, leaving 19 bases between the germline ends. The CDR3 consists of 13 residues.

V usage is TRBV23-1 and J usage is TRBJ1-5; D unresolved. TRBV23-1 is recorded as an ORF, its role being uncertain. The CDR3 contains 12 residues. The ends were cut back, 2 bases at V and 6 bases at J, with 5 bases in the middle. CDR3 residues: CASSQPGQPQHF. The CDR3 coding sequence is TGCGCCAGCAGTCAACCCGGTCAGCCCCAGCATTTT.

This clone showed up just once. This rearrangement joins TRBV7-6 to TRBJ2-7; tentatively, D is TRBD2 (5 bases). The germline V and J ends were trimmed by 5 bases and 3 bases, with 11 bases remaining between them. Germline CDR1 is SGHVS and CDR2 is FNYEAQ. The CDR3 is 13 residues long. The DNA of the CDR3 is TGTGCCAGCAGCCCCCCCGGGGACTACGAGCAGTACTTC. Translation: CASSPPGDYEQYF.

The rearrangement links TRBV7-8 to TRBJ2-1, with 12 bases lining up with TRBD2. The V segment lost 5 bases and the J segment 9 bases; nucleotides outside the gene matches: 14. Germline lookup yields CDR1 SGHVS and CDR2 FQNEAQ. CDR3 length: 17 residues. In nucleotides, the CDR3 is TGTGCCAGCAGCGAAGATCTGCTAGCGGGAGGGCCAGTTGAGCAGTTCTTC. It codes for CASSEDLLAGGPVEQFF.

The rearrangement joins TRBV7-9 to TRBJ2-3; 8 bases map to TRBD2. Germline V gene data show CDR1 as SEHNR and CDR2 as FQNEAQ (reference sequence). The ends lost 6 bases at V and 2 bases at J; junction bases unmatched: 19. The CDR3 spans 19 residues. CDR3 nucleotides: TGTGCCAGCAGACCCGCTGCTACGGTCGGACTAGCCTACACAGATACGCAGTATTTT. The encoded protein is CASRPAATVGLAYTDTQYF.

The chain links TRBV5-1 to TRBJ2-1, with D possibly TRBD2 on 5 matching bases. The V end lost 3 bases, the J end lost 2 bases, and 24 bases lay between the germline ends. Germline lookup yields CDR1 SGHRS and CDR2 YFSETQ. The CDR3 covers 19 residues. CDR3 amino acids: CASSSPSRARPTTYNEQFF. The CDR3 region has the DNA TGCGCCAGCAGCTCCCCATCGAGGGCAAGGCCGACGACCTACAATGAGCAGTTCTTC.

The genes are TRBV5-4 and TRBJ2-7; 7 nucleotides line up with TRBD1. Germline-derived CDR1 and CDR2 are SGHNT and YYREEE (reference sequence). This CDR3 is 13 amino acids long. V trimming: 4 bases; J trimming: 2 bases; junction bases outside the gene matches: 3. The DNA of the CDR3 is TGTGCCAGCAGCACTGGGACAGCCTACGAGCAGTACTTC. Protein product: CASSTGTAYEQYF.

V usage is TRBV9 and J usage is TRBJ2-3, with 12 bases lining up with TRBD2. V lost 4 bases, J lost 5 bases, and 17 bases stayed unmatched. From germline, CDR1 is SGDLS and CDR2 YYNGEE. The CDR3 is made up of 19 amino acids. The CDR3 loop is CASSLRPGLAGHRRDTQYF. The CDR3, as DNA: TGTGCCAGCAGCTTACGACCGGGACTAGCGGGTCATAGAAGAGATACGCAGTATTTT.

The V and J genes are TRBV6-1 and TRBJ2-1, with TRBD1 matching 7 bases. The J segment lost 6 bases and the V segment lost 4 bases, leaving 3 bases of the junction unmatched. Germline CDR1 and CDR2: MNHNS and SASEGT. The length of the CDR3 is 13 residues. In nucleotides, the CDR3 is TGTGCCAGCAGTGGACAGGGAGCCAATGAGCAGTTCTTC. Its translation: CASSGQGANEQFF.

This clone was recorded only once. The chain combines TRBV11-3 with TRBJ2-1; 10 nucleotides agree with TRBD2. V was pared by 3 bases and J by 8 bases, with 7 bases of the junction left unmatched. The CDR3 is 15 residues long. Germline V CDR1 and CDR2: SGHNT, YENEEA. The CDR3 spells CASSFSSGRGDEQFF. CDR3 in DNA: TGTGCCAGCAGCTTCTCGAGCGGGAGGGGGGATGAGCAGTTCTTC. The variable domain in full, completed from reference TRBV11-3 and TRBJ2-1, reads EAGVVQSPRYKIIEKKQPVAFWCNPISGHNTLYWYLQNLGQGPELLIRYENEEAVDDSQLPKDRFSAERLKGVDSTLKIQPAELGDSAVYLCASSFSSGRGDEQFFGPGTRLTVL.

Written as DNA, the CDR3 is TGTGCCAGTAGTAACGGGGGACAGGGTCTTCTTGGCTACACCTTC. Translated: CASSNGGQGLLGYTF. This chain joins TRBV19 and TRBJ1-2, with 9 positions matching TRBD1. The germline V gene has CDR1 LNHDA and CDR2 SQIVND (reference sequence). The CDR3 covers 15 residues. The ends lost 4 bases at V and 7 bases at J; junction bases unmatched: 10.

This chain joins TRBV27 and TRBJ2-5, with TRBD2 matching 11 bases. The CDR3 is 16 residues long. Losses at the gene ends were 4 bases for V and 5 bases for J; bases not matched to a gene: 9. Germline V gene data show CDR1 as MNHEY and CDR2 as SMNVEV (reference sequence). Written as DNA, the CDR3 is TGTGCCAGCAGTTCGTATAGCGGGAGGGTTGGGGAGACCCAGTACTTC. It is translated as CASSSYSGRVGETQYF.

The chain carries TRBV9 and TRBJ2-1; tentative D call: TRBD2 (5 bases). Germline V CDR1 and CDR2: SGDLS, YYNGEE. The ends were cut back, 0 bases at V and 5 bases at J, with 15 bases in the middle. The CDR3 runs 16 residues. CDR3 DNA sequence: TGTGCCAGCAGCGTAGGACGGGGTCGTCCCGACAATGAGCAGTTCTTC. Its translation: CASSVGRGRPDNEQFF. The full variable domain, with the rest looked up from reference TRBV9 and TRBJ2-1, is DSGVTQTPKHLITATGQRVTLRCSPRSGDLSVYWYQQSLDQGLQFLIQYYNGEERAKGNILERFSAQQFPDLHSELNLSSLELGDSALYFCASSVGRGRPDNEQFFGPGTRLTVL.

The chain joins TRBV7-9 to TRBJ2-2; weak D call: TRBD2 (6 bases). In germline, CDR1 is SEHNR, CDR2 FQNEAQ (reference sequence). The germline V and J ends were trimmed by 6 bases and 1 base, with 9 bases remaining between them. The CDR3 covers 14 residues. The CDR3 spells CASRLGGNTGELFF. CDR3 in DNA: TGTGCCAGCAGGTTGGGGGGGAACACCGGGGAGCTGTTTTTT.

The gene calls are TRBV11-2 and TRBJ2-2; TRBD2 might be the D (5 bases). V was cut by 4 bases and J by 0 bases, with 18 bases left in between. The CDR3 loop spans 18 amino acids. Germline-derived CDR1 and CDR2 are SGHAT and FQNNGV. The chain's CDR3 is CASSSPRKGSANTGELFF. The CDR3 DNA reads as TGTGCCAGCAGCTCCCCCCGGAAGGGTAGCGCGAACACCGGGGAGCTGTTTTTT.

The chain carries TRBV6-7 and TRBJ2-2, with 8 bases aligning to TRBD2. TRBV6-7 carries the ORF label, with uncertain function. V shed 5 bases, J shed 5 bases, and the junction held 1 base outside the gene matches. This CDR3 is built from 13 residues. Written as DNA, the CDR3 is TGTGCCAGCAGTGGACTAGCTACCGGGGAGCTGTTTTTT. It is translated as CASSGLATGELFF.

This chain connects TRBV7-8 to TRBJ2-3, with D tentatively TRBD1 (6 bases). Germline V gives CDR1 SGHVS, CDR2 FQNEAQ. The germline V and J ends were trimmed by 1 base and 5 bases, with 13 bases remaining between them. There are 15 residues in the CDR3. The CDR3 reads CASSLVQGIGDTQYF. The CDR3 DNA is TGTGCCAGCAGCTTAGTGCAGGGGATTGGAGATACGCAGTATTTT.

This clone is a singleton in its sample. V and J are TRBV7-3 and TRBJ2-2; the D is unclear. Germline V gene data show CDR1 as SGHTA and CDR2 as FQGTGA. Deletions cut 4 bases from V and 0 bases from J, with 12 bases between. CDR3 length equals 16 residues. As DNA, the CDR3 is TGTGCCAGCAGCTCCGGGTTTTTTACGAACACCGGGGAGCTGTTTTTT. It codes for CASSSGFFTNTGELFF.

The chain recombines TRBV7-6 with TRBJ1-2; 11 bases map to TRBD1. Trimming cost V 0 bases and J 0 bases; bases outside gene matches: 9. CDR1 and CDR2 from the germline V gene are SGHVS and FNYEAQ. The CDR3 sequence is 19 residues long. The CDR3 is CASSLAPGQGALANYGYTF. In nucleotides, the CDR3 is TGTGCCAGCAGCTTAGCTCCAGGACAGGGGGCTTTAGCTAACTATGGCTACACCTTC.

The chain links TRBV5-1 to TRBJ2-5; 14 nucleotides line up with TRBD2. The CDR3 consists of 18 residues. V lost 0 bases to trimming and J lost 5 bases; unmatched junction nucleotides: 9. CDR1 is SGHRS, CDR2 YFSETQ, per germline. CDR3: CASSLGTSGRTARETQYF. CDR3 nucleotides: TGCGCCAGCAGCTTGGGGACTAGCGGGAGGACGGCGAGGGAGACCCAGTACTTC.